The 32 T cell receptor beta chains below come from one sample, sequenced in a study of human T cells and chemical hapten exposure. RNA extraction used unfractionated whole blood as the source of total RNA. TCRdb redid the calling of the 5' RACE reads with MiXCR, one entry per CDR3 protein. The sample has more than 60,000 distinct CDR3 sequences, roughly 15% seen once; the top ten hold approximately 6.3%. The receptors were sampled from a female donor in good health.

The rearrangement uses TRBV23-1 and TRBJ2-1, with 9 bases lining up with TRBD2. TRBV23-1 is flagged as an ORF with uncertain function. V dropped 3 bases and J dropped 6; count of bases not matched to a gene: 15. CDR3 length: 18 amino acids. This CDR3 reads CASSQQSTGGGVPNEQFF. CDR3 DNA sequence: TGCGCCAGCAGTCAGCAGTCCACCGGCGGGGGGGTACCCAATGAGCAGTTCTTC.

This rearrangement joins TRBV6-2 or TRBV6-3 to TRBJ2-3; maybe TRBD1 (7 bases). This CDR3 spans 16 amino acids. Deletions cut 5 bases from V and 2 bases from J, with 17 bases between. CDR1 is MNHEY, CDR2 SVGEGT, per germline. The CDR3 DNA sequence: TGTGCCAGCAGTCAATCGGCGGGACAGCCCACAGATACGCAGTATTTT. This sequence encodes CASSQSAGQPTDTQYF.

Here the CDR3 reads CASSLGTGAYNEQFF. Here the CDR3 DNA reads TGTGCCAGCAGCCTTGGGACAGGGGCGTACAATGAGCAGTTCTTC. The rearrangement links TRBV11-3 to TRBJ2-1, with 10 bases matching TRBD1. With 5 bases clipped from V and 4 bases from J, the junction kept 5 bases outside the gene matches. Germline V gives CDR1 SGHNT, CDR2 YENEEA. This CDR3 comprises 15 residues.

This clonotype occurred many times. The chain carries TRBV7-2 and TRBJ2-1, with 9 positions matching TRBD2. The CDR3 is 15 residues long. V shed 3 bases and J 4 bases; nucleotides not matched to a gene: 4. Germline assignment: CDR1 SGHTA and CDR2 FQGNSA. CDR3 sequence (DNA): TGTGCCAGCAGCTTTGGGGCGGGGGGGTACAATGAGCAGTTCTTC. Protein product: CASSFGAGGYNEQFF.

The rearrangement links TRBV27 to TRBJ2-5, with 9 bases aligning to TRBD1. The length of the CDR3 is 17 residues. Per germline, CDR1 MNHEY and CDR2 SMNVEV (reference sequence). The V segment lost 2 bases and the J segment 2 bases; nucleotides outside the gene matches: 9. In DNA, the CDR3 is TGTGCCAGCAGTTTAAAGTTGCGGGACAGGGATCAAGAGACCCAGTACTTC. Its protein is CASSLKLRDRDQETQYF.

This clonotype appeared a few times. V usage is TRBV29-1 and J usage is TRBJ2-1; D might be TRBD2 (7 bases). The CDR3 sequence is 15 residues long. Germline V CDR1 and CDR2: SQVTM, ANQGSEA. The CDR3 bases are TGCAGTACTGGGGGGGGCTGGAGCTCCTACAATGAGCAGTTCTTC. Residues: CSTGGGWSSYNEQFF.

This clonotype was found a few times. This chain uses TRBV30 with TRBJ1-2, with D possibly being TRBD1 (5 bases). V lost 0 bases and J lost 8, with 16 bases in between. The CDR3 extends over 14 amino acids. Germline CDR1 GTSNPN, CDR2 SVGIG (reference sequence). CDR3 DNA: TGTGCCTGGAGTGTACCCAGGACAAAGAGAGGCTACACCTTC. Its protein product is CAWSVPRTKRGYTF.

Only a few counts were recorded for this clonotype. This rearrangement joins TRBV4-3 to TRBJ2-3; D is ambiguous. V gave up 1 base and J gave up 5 bases, with 7 bases separating them. The CDR3 sequence is 13 residues long. Germline values: CDR1 LGHNA, CDR2 YSLEER. Here the CDR3 reads CASSQGPLDTQYF. CDR3 DNA sequence: TGCGCCAGCAGCCAAGGTCCCTTAGATACGCAGTATTTT.

The V call is TRBV3-1, the J call TRBJ1-3; perhaps TRBD1 as D (5 bases). V was cut by 1 base and J by 0 bases, with 7 bases left in between. This CDR3 comprises 15 residues. CDR1 is LGHDT and CDR2 is YNNKEL in the germline V gene (reference sequence). CDR3: CASSQGQNSGNTIYF. Written as DNA, the CDR3 is TGTGCCAGCAGCCAAGGACAGAACTCTGGAAACACCATATATTTT.

V gene TRBV12-3 or TRBV12-4 combines with J gene TRBJ2-3, with TRBD2 matching over 14 bases. After removal of 3 bases from V and 6 bases from J, the junction contained 11 bases not matched to a gene. The CDR3 consists of 18 residues. CDR3 bases: TGTGCCAGCAGTTTTTTTGAGGGACTAGCGGGAGCTGTGGATACGCAGTATTTT. It translates to CASSFFEGLAGAVDTQYF.

This chain joins TRBV4-3 and TRBJ2-1; 11 bases match TRBD1. The CDR3 has 15 residues. Germline V CDR1 and CDR2: LGHNA, YSLEER. The ends lost 5 bases at V and 8 bases at J; junction bases unmatched: 8. The CDR3 spells CASSTRTGGLDEQFF. CDR3 coding DNA: TGCGCCAGCAGCACCCGGACAGGGGGCTTGGATGAGCAGTTCTTC.

The rearrangement links TRBV14 to TRBJ1-5; D is uncertain. Germline CDR1 reads SGHDN; CDR2 reads FVKESK. The CDR3 has 16 amino acids. Trimming took 4 bases from V and 0 from J, leaving 13 bases between them. CDR3 sequence reads: CASSLPGTISNQPQHF. CDR3 DNA: TGTGCCAGCAGCCTACCAGGAACGATTAGCAATCAGCCCCAGCATTTT. Full variable domain (outside the CDR3, taken from reference TRBV14 and TRBJ1-5): EAGVTQFPSHSVIEKGQTVTLRCDPISGHDNLYWYRRVMGKEIKFLLHFVKESKQDESGMPNNRFLAERTGGTYSTLKVQPAELEDSGVYFCASSLPGTISNQPQHFGDGTRLSIL.

This clonotype was counted a few times. The chain combines TRBV5-1 with TRBJ2-6; possible D gene TRBD2, 5 bases. V was clipped by 0 bases and J by 4 bases, with 11 bases between them. Germline loops: CDR1 SGHRS, CDR2 YFSETQ. This CDR3 is built from 16 residues. The CDR3 DNA sequence: TGCGCCAGCAGCTTGGAGGCGGGCTCAGGGGCCAACGTCCTGACTTTC. Protein: CASSLEAGSGANVLTF. The full variable domain, rest sourced from reference TRBV5-1 and TRBJ2-6, is KAGVTQTPRYLIKTRGQQVTLSCSPISGHRSVSWYQQTPGQGLQFLFEYFSETQRNKGNFPGRFSGRQFSNSRSEMNVSTLELGDSALYLCASSLEAGSGANVLTFGAGSRLTVL.

This clonotype was recorded at least ten times. The genes are TRBV27 and TRBJ1-1; 9 bases match TRBD1. After removal of 6 bases from V and 4 bases from J, the junction contained 3 bases not matched to a gene. Germline loops: CDR1 MNHEY, CDR2 SMNVEV (reference sequence). CDR3 size: 13 residues. CDR3 in amino acids: CASSHRGPTEAFF. The CDR3 DNA reads as TGTGCCAGCAGCCACAGGGGGCCCACTGAAGCTTTCTTT.

This clonotype was detected only a few times. The chain is built from TRBV7-8 and TRBJ2-1; 11 bases are shared with TRBD2. The CDR3 is 14 residues long. Germline CDR1 and CDR2: SGHVS and FQNEAQ. The J segment lost 10 bases and the V segment lost 4 bases, leaving 6 bases of the junction unmatched. The CDR3 is CASSSRGLAEEQFF. In nucleotides, the CDR3 is TGTGCCAGCAGCTCGAGGGGACTAGCGGAGGAGCAGTTCTTC.

This clonotype was recorded at least ten times. CDR3: CSVARGSGHTDTQYF. CDR3 sequence (DNA): TGCAGCGTCGCCCGGGGCAGCGGCCACACAGATACGCAGTATTTT. The gene calls are TRBV29-1 and TRBJ2-3; either TRBD1 or TRBD2 may fit D (5 bases each). CDR1 and CDR2 (germline): SQVTM, ANQGSEA. The CDR3 has 15 amino acids. With 6 bases removed from V and 2 bases from J, the gap between germline ends came to 18 bases.

There are many counts of this clonotype. V and J are TRBV7-2 and TRBJ2-6, with a possible D match to TRBD1 (6 bases). The CDR3 is 18 amino acids. Deletions cut 5 bases from V and 2 bases from J, with 19 bases between. Germline CDR1 is SGHTA and CDR2 is FQGNSA. The CDR3 is CASSPLRTAWAGANVLTF. In nucleotides, the CDR3 is TGTGCCAGCAGCCCACTCCGGACAGCTTGGGCTGGGGCCAACGTCCTGACTTTC.

This clonotype was detected a few times. V gene TRBV5-1 combines with J gene TRBJ2-2; 11 bases are shared with TRBD1. This CDR3 is 17 amino acids long. Germline V gene data show CDR1 as SGHRS and CDR2 as YFSETQ. After removal of 6 bases from V and 6 bases from J, the junction contained 13 bases not matched to a gene. This chain's CDR3 is CASINPRTGGNAGELFF. In nucleotides, the CDR3 is TGCGCCAGCATCAATCCCAGGACAGGGGGCAATGCCGGGGAGCTGTTTTTT.

This chain joins TRBV20-1 and TRBJ2-7, with D unresolved. V lost 6 bases to trimming and J lost 6 bases, with 9 bases between them. Germline V gene data show CDR1 as DFQATT and CDR2 as SNEGSKA (reference sequence). This CDR3 spans 10 amino acids. The CDR3 sequence: CSAPRREQYF. The CDR3 DNA sequence: TGCAGTGCCCCCCGTCGCGAGCAGTACTTC.

This clonotype occurred many times. The chain joins TRBV9 to TRBJ1-3; no clear D gene. The V gene lost 1 base and the J gene lost 0 bases, with 2 bases spanning the gap. Germline assignment: CDR1 SGDLS and CDR2 YYNGEE. This CDR3 has 13 residues. The CDR3: CASSVLSGNTIYF. Written as DNA, the CDR3 is TGTGCCAGCAGCGTACTCTCTGGAAACACCATATATTTT. Together with reference TRBV9 and TRBJ1-3, the CDR3 gives the full variable domain: DSGVTQTPKHLITATGQRVTLRCSPRSGDLSVYWYQQSLDQGLQFLIQYYNGEERAKGNILERFSAQQFPDLHSELNLSSLELGDSALYFCASSVLSGNTIYFGEGSWLTVV.

The CDR3 DNA reads as TGTGCCAGCAGCCGCTCCGGAGGCCGCTCCTACGAGCAGTACTTC. The encoded protein is CASSRSGGRSYEQYF. The J gene is TRBJ2-7, the V gene TRBV7-2, with a possible D match to TRBD2 (5 bases). Trimming pared 5 bases from V and 0 bases from J, leaving 14 bases between. The germline V gene has CDR1 SGHTA and CDR2 FQGNSA. The CDR3 consists of 15 residues.

The chain uses TRBV29-1 and TRBJ1-4; weak D call: TRBD1 (5 bases). The germline V and J ends were trimmed by 2 bases and 7 bases, with 11 bases remaining between them. Germline V lookup: CDR1 SQVTM, CDR2 ANQGSEA. This CDR3 is 13 amino acids long. The CDR3 sequence: CSVERGAGEKLFF. The CDR3, as DNA: TGCAGCGTTGAAAGGGGAGCTGGTGAAAAACTGTTTTTT.

A few counts support this clonotype. This rearrangement joins TRBV29-1 to TRBJ2-3; D may be TRBD2 (5 bases). Between the trimmed V and J ends, which lost 7 bases and 4 bases, there was a span of 15 bases. Germline CDR1 is SQVTM and CDR2 is ANQGSEA. There are 13 residues in the CDR3. CDR3 sequence (DNA): TGCAGCGACCGACTCTCCGGGGCAGATACGCAGTATTTT. This gives the protein CSDRLSGADTQYF.

This clonotype showed up just a few times. The rearrangement uses TRBV6-2 or TRBV6-3 and TRBJ2-5; 11 bases line up with TRBD2. CDR3 length equals 16 residues. Per the germline V gene, CDR1 is MNHEY and CDR2 is SVGEGT. V shed 6 bases, J shed 3 bases, and the junction held 9 bases outside the gene matches. CDR3 loop: CASRQGLAAGEETQYF. In nucleotides, the CDR3 is TGTGCCAGCAGACAGGGACTAGCGGCGGGGGAAGAGACCCAGTACTTC.

The CDR3 sequence is CASSYSGYGTGGTYEQYF. The CDR3 DNA is TGTGCCAGCAGTTACTCAGGATACGGGACAGGGGGGACCTACGAGCAGTACTTC. J is TRBJ2-7 and V is TRBV6-2 or TRBV6-3; 11 bases align to TRBD1. V was clipped by 0 bases and J by 2 bases; unmatched bases: 9. Germline V CDR1 and CDR2: MNHEY, SVGEGT. The CDR3 has 18 amino acids.

This clonotype was recorded a few times. V and J are TRBV2 and TRBJ1-4, with D unresolved. The CDR3 totals 15 residues. The V end was cut by 4 bases, the J end by 5 bases, with 14 bases between. The germline gives CDR1 SNHLY, CDR2 FYNNEI. The CDR3 here is CASSADRLSNEKLFF. The CDR3 DNA is TGTGCCAGCAGTGCGGATCGTCTCTCAAATGAAAAACTGTTTTTT.

This clonotype showed up just a few times. The rearrangement uses TRBV11-3 and TRBJ2-1; TRBD1 matches 9 bases. V gave up 1 base and J gave up 6 bases; unmatched junction bases: 1. Germline loops: CDR1 SGHNT, CDR2 YENEEA. This CDR3 region has 14 residues. CDR3 coding DNA: TGTGCCAGCAGCTTAGGGACAGGGGTCAATGAGCAGTTCTTC. Its translation: CASSLGTGVNEQFF.

This chain joins TRBV6-2 or TRBV6-3 and TRBJ1-1; possible D gene TRBD1, 5 bases. Germline V gene data show CDR1 as MNHEY and CDR2 as SVGEGT. The CDR3 spans 16 residues. The V end was cut by 2 bases, the J end by 0 bases, with 13 bases between. The CDR3 spells CASSYVRGDLNTEAFF. DNA of the CDR3: TGTGCCAGCAGTTACGTCCGAGGGGATCTGAACACTGAAGCTTTCTTT.

The chain carries TRBV20-1 and TRBJ1-5, with D perhaps TRBD1 (6 bases). The CDR3 is 14 amino acids. V lost 3 bases and J 2 bases, leaving 11 bases between the germline ends. The germline gives CDR1 DFQATT, CDR2 SNEGSKA (reference sequence). As DNA, the CDR3 is TGCAGTGCTAGTAACAGGGTGGGCAATCAGCCCCAGCATTTT. Translated, it gives CSASNRVGNQPQHF.

V is TRBV9 and J is TRBJ1-4, with 10 bases aligning to TRBD1. V trimming: 3 bases; J trimming: 8 bases; junction bases outside the gene matches: 1. The CDR3 length is 13 residues. Germline CDR1 and CDR2: SGDLS and YYNGEE. CDR3 amino acids: CASSGDRGEKLFF. For the CDR3, the DNA is TGTGCCAGCAGCGGGGACAGGGGCGAAAAACTGTTTTTT.

This clonotype was seen only a few times. This chain uses TRBV20-1 with TRBJ1-4; perhaps TRBD1 as D (5 bases). CDR3 size: 14 residues. Germline V gene sequence: CDR1 DFQATT, CDR2 SNEGSKA (reference sequence). The V end lost 0 bases, the J end lost 11 bases, and 16 bases lay between the germline ends. The chain's CDR3 is CSARDWQGLGKLFF. CDR3 nucleotides: TGCAGTGCTAGAGATTGGCAGGGCCTTGGGAAACTGTTTTTT.

This chain connects TRBV28 to TRBJ2-7, with TRBD1 as a possible D gene (6 bases). This CDR3 spans 15 amino acids. Trimming cost V 7 bases and J 0 bases, with 16 bases left between them. Germline CDR1 is MDHEN and CDR2 is SYDVKM. This chain's CDR3 is CASTALSRGSYEQYF. The CDR3 nucleotides read TGTGCCAGCACCGCTCTCTCCAGGGGCTCCTACGAGCAGTACTTC. The full variable domain, with the rest looked up from reference TRBV28 and TRBJ2-7, is DVKVTQSSRYLVKRTGEKVFLECVQDMDHENMFWYRQDPGLGLRLIYFSYDVKMKEKGDIPEGYSVSREKKERFSLILESASTNQTSMYLCASTALSRGSYEQYFGPGTRLTVT.